These 20 T cell receptor beta chains came from one sample sequenced in a study of control samples from healthy donors and cancer patients. TCRdb's table, derived via immunoSEQ multiplex PCR, lists solely in-frame clones and lacks some. The table lists approximately 110,000 clones, around 82% of them singletons. The specimen was blood. These TCRs come from a woman in her 50s in good health.

The chain joins TRBV6-1 to TRBJ1-5; D unresolved. Per the germline V gene, CDR1 is MNHNS and CDR2 is SASEGT. The CDR3 has 14 amino acids. Deletions cut 1 base from V and 3 bases from J, with 7 bases between. CDR3 sequence reads: CASSEGPANQPQHF. The CDR3, as DNA: TGTGCCAGCAGTGAAGGTCCCGCCAATCAGCCCCAGCATTTT.

The chain uses TRBV19 and TRBJ1-2; D is undetermined. With 10 bases removed from V and 6 bases from J, the gap between germline ends came to 15 bases. The CDR3 extends over 12 amino acids. Germline V CDR1 and CDR2: LNHDA, SQIVND (reference sequence). The CDR3 region has the DNA TGTGCCACTAGGAGGGATCCGAATGGCTACACCTTC. This sequence encodes CATRRDPNGYTF.

The CDR3 coding sequence is TGCAGCGTTGAATCTAGCACAGATACGCAGTATTTT. Its protein product is CSVESSTDTQYF. The chain uses TRBV29-1 and TRBJ2-3; D is unclear. This CDR3 has 12 residues. Trimming took off 2 bases at V and 0 bases at J, with 3 bases between the two ends. Germline V gene sequence: CDR1 SQVTM, CDR2 ANQGSEA.

V gene TRBV18 combines with J gene TRBJ2-2, with D unresolved. The V and J ends lost 5 bases and 4 bases respectively, with 11 bases between them. This CDR3 comprises 14 residues. Germline CDR1 KGHSH, CDR2 LQKENI. CDR3: CASSDQGATGELFF. The DNA for the CDR3 is TGTGCCAGCTCAGACCAAGGAGCCACCGGGGAGCTGTTTTTT.

The rearrangement uses TRBV7-2 and TRBJ1-6; D is possibly TRBD1 (5 bases). Germline V gives CDR1 SGHTA, CDR2 FQGNSA. The CDR3 runs to 14 residues. V lost 5 bases and J 6 bases, leaving 11 bases between the germline ends. CDR3 in amino acids: CASSPRGLNSPLHF. CDR3 DNA sequence: TGTGCCAGCAGCCCCCGGGGCCTTAATTCACCCCTCCACTTT.

This CDR3 reads CASNRGHQPQHF. DNA for the CDR3: TGTGCCAGTAATAGGGGGCATCAGCCCCAGCATTTT. The chain couples TRBV19 to TRBJ1-5; TRBD1 matches at 7 bases. From germline, CDR1 is LNHDA and CDR2 SQIVND (reference sequence). With V trimmed by 7 bases and J by 5 bases, 2 bases remained unmatched. The CDR3 has 12 residues. Full variable domain (remainder filled in from reference TRBV19 and TRBJ1-5): DGGITQSPKYLFRKEGQNVTLSCEQNLNHDAMYWYRQDPGQGLRLIYYSQIVNDFQKGDIAEGYSVSREKKESFPLTVTSAQKNPTAFYLCASNRGHQPQHFGDGTRLSIL.

The V gene is TRBV10-3, the J gene TRBJ1-1; a weak D match, TRBD1 (6 bases). Germline V gives CDR1 ENHRY, CDR2 SYGVKD. CDR3 length: 14 residues. The ends were cut back, 2 bases at V and 5 bases at J, with 12 bases in the middle. The CDR3 DNA reads as TGTGCCATCAGTGAGAGACAGGACAGTACTGAAGCTTTCTTT. Translating it yields CAISERQDSTEAFF.

This clone was counted many times. This sequence joins TRBV4-1 and TRBJ2-1; 7 bases agree with TRBD2. CDR1 is MGHRA and CDR2 is YSYEKL in the germline V gene. V was clipped by 1 base and J by 10 bases; unmatched bases: 13. The CDR3 loop spans 16 amino acids. The CDR3 region has the DNA TGCGCCAGCAGCCAAGGCCAAGGACTAGAGCGTGCGGAGCAGTTCTTC. Protein product: CASSQGQGLERAEQFF.

The chain uses TRBV5-1 and TRBJ1-6, with D maybe TRBD1 (6 bases). The germline V and J ends were trimmed by 0 bases and 7 bases, with 14 bases remaining between them. The CDR3 has 16 amino acids. Per germline, CDR1 SGHRS and CDR2 YFSETQ. The CDR3 protein is CASSLDGGQGNSPLHF. CDR3 nucleotide sequence: TGCGCCAGCAGCTTGGATGGTGGGCAGGGGAATTCACCCCTCCACTTT.

The table lists this clone with a count of one. The genes are TRBV5-1 and TRBJ2-3, with TRBD1 as a possible D gene (6 bases). The germline V gene encodes CDR1 SGHRS and CDR2 YFSETQ. The CDR3 has 14 amino acids. V lost 3 bases and J lost 2, with 10 bases in between. DNA for the CDR3: TGCGCCAGCAGCTCGGACAGATACACAGATACGCAGTATTTT. Its protein product is CASSSDRYTDTQYF.

The rearrangement links TRBV30 to TRBJ2-5; D perhaps matches TRBD2 (6 bases). Germline V CDR1 and CDR2: GTSNPN, SVGIG (reference sequence). Deletions cut 4 bases from V and 7 bases from J, with 22 bases between. The CDR3 is 15 residues long. This CDR3 reads CAWTYSVGRLGTQYF. CDR3 nucleotides: TGTGCCTGGACTTACAGTGTGGGGAGGTTGGGGACCCAGTACTTC.

The rearrangement joins TRBV7-9 to TRBJ1-2; D unresolved. V lost 1 base to trimming and J lost 8 bases, with 20 bases between them. Germline V gene lookup returns CDR1 SEHNR and CDR2 FQNEAQ (reference sequence). The CDR3 runs 16 residues. CDR3 coding DNA: TGTGCCAGCAGCTTAGTGCCGGGAGCGCAATCATCAGGCTACACCTTC. Amino acids: CASSLVPGAQSSGYTF.

This chain's CDR3 is CATSDLRQGIYGYTF. CDR3 nucleotides: TGTGCCACCAGTGATTTACGACAGGGGATATATGGCTACACCTTC. The gene calls are TRBV24-1 and TRBJ1-2; 8 bases are a match to TRBD1. Per the germline V gene, CDR1 is KGHDR and CDR2 is SFDVKD. Losses at the gene ends were 1 base for V and 5 bases for J; bases not matched to a gene: 5. The CDR3 has 15 residues.

The V call is TRBV4-3, the J call TRBJ1-5, with no clear D. Trimming cost V 4 bases and J 4 bases, with 14 bases left between them. Germline V lookup: CDR1 LGHNA, CDR2 YSLEER. The CDR3 has 15 amino acids. DNA of the CDR3: TGCGCCAGCAGCCCGAGCCTACTGGGGAATCAGCCCCAGCATTTT. This codes for CASSPSLLGNQPQHF.

The chain employs TRBV12-3 or TRBV12-4 and TRBJ1-5; perhaps TRBD1 as D (6 bases). Trimming removed 5 bases from V and 6 bases from J, with 11 bases in between. The CDR3 consists of 13 residues. The DNA of the CDR3 is TGTGCCAGCAGTCAACAGGGCCCTCAGCCCCAGCATTTT. This sequence encodes CASSQQGPQPQHF.

This chain connects TRBV7-9 to TRBJ1-6; D is unresolved. Per the germline V gene, CDR1 is SEHNR and CDR2 is FQNEAQ (reference sequence). Trimming pared 1 base from V and 7 bases from J, leaving 8 bases between. The CDR3 contains 14 residues. This CDR3 is CASSLESGNSPLHF. As DNA, the CDR3 is TGTGCCAGCAGCTTAGAATCAGGAAATTCACCCCTCCACTTT.

Comments on this clone: Other DNA sequences of this sample code for an identical CDR3. The rearrangement uses TRBV28 and TRBJ1-5; no clear D gene. Germline-derived CDR1 and CDR2 are MDHEN and SYDVKM. The V end was cut by 2 bases, the J end by 1 base, with 6 bases between. The CDR3 length is 14 residues. CDR3 sequence: CASSLGPSNQPQHF. The DNA of the CDR3 is TGTGCCAGCAGTTTAGGCCCAAGCAATCAGCCCCAGCATTTT.

V usage is TRBV29-1 and J usage is TRBJ2-2; possibly TRBD2 for D (5 bases). The CDR3 loop spans 14 amino acids. Per the germline V gene, CDR1 is SQVTM and CDR2 is ANQGSEA. Trimming took off 6 bases at V and 7 bases at J, with 18 bases between the two ends. The CDR3 region has the DNA TGCAGCGTCGCTTCTAGCACCTGGGGCGGGGAGCTGTTTTTT. Encoded protein: CSVASSTWGGELFF.

This chain connects TRBV11-1 to TRBJ1-1; D is unresolved. The V gene lost 7 bases and the J gene lost 1 base, with 10 bases spanning the gap. CDR1 is SGHAT, CDR2 FQDESV, per germline (reference sequence). This CDR3 is built from 13 residues. The DNA for the CDR3 is TGTGCCAGCACGAACCTGAGGAACACTGAAGCTTTCTTT. Translating gives CASTNLRNTEAFF.

The chain is built from TRBV29-1 and TRBJ1-3, with a possible D match to TRBD1 (5 bases). This CDR3 is built from 14 residues. CDR1 is SQVTM, CDR2 ANQGSEA, per germline. V shed 4 bases and J shed 3 bases, with 13 bases lying between them. The DNA of the CDR3 is TGCAGCGTTGCCGAGGGGAACGTTGGAAACACCATATATTTT. Protein product: CSVAEGNVGNTIYF.